A single sample is the source of the 28 T cell receptor beta chains below, sequenced in a study of T-cell memory formation after mild COVID-19. TCRdb re-called the 5' RACE reads through MiXCR, storing one row per CDR3 protein. The sample lists about 350,000 distinct CDR3 sequences; approximately 14% were seen once. The sequenced sample consisted of PBMCs or a T cell subset sorted from them (not recorded which). These receptors originate from a man aged 18-30 years who had mild COVID-19 (a few samples of this study predate the infection). Cell type and time point are not known.

This clonotype was detected many times. This chain joins TRBV6-5 and TRBJ2-7; 12 nucleotides line up with TRBD1. The length of the CDR3 is 14 residues. Per the germline V gene, CDR1 is MNHEY and CDR2 is SVGAGI. The trim removed 4 bases at V and 3 bases at J, leaving 1 base unmatched. The chain's CDR3 is CASSWDRGLYEQYF. The CDR3 bases are TGTGCCAGCAGTTGGGACAGGGGGCTCTACGAGCAGTACTTC.

V is TRBV6-6 and J is TRBJ1-5, with 8 bases aligning to TRBD1. The germline CDR1 and CDR2 sequences are MNHNY and SVGAGI (reference sequence). V was clipped by 2 bases and J by 4 bases; unmatched bases: 7. The CDR3 spans 16 residues. CDR3 nucleotides: TGTGCCAGCAGTTACGGGGGACAGGCCCTAAATCAGCCCCAGCATTTT. Translation: CASSYGGQALNQPQHF.

J is TRBJ2-3 and V is TRBV5-1, with unresolved D. V lost 5 bases, J lost 2 bases, and 12 bases lay in between. Germline V gene sequence: CDR1 SGHRS, CDR2 YFSETQ. The CDR3 runs to 14 residues. The CDR3 coding sequence is TGCGCCAGCAGTTTCTCGTCGGACACAGATACGCAGTATTTT. Translation: CASSFSSDTDTQYF.

There are a few counts of this clonotype. The chain uses TRBV2 and TRBJ2-3; D is undetermined. CDR3 size: 12 residues. CDR1 SNHLY and CDR2 FYNNEI come from the germline V gene. The ends were cut back, 7 bases at V and 2 bases at J, with 7 bases in the middle. The CDR3 DNA sequence: TGTGCCAGCAAAGGCTACACAGATACGCAGTATTTT. Its protein product is CASKGYTDTQYF. Drawing the rest from reference TRBV2 and TRBJ2-3, the complete variable domain is EPEVTQTPSHQVTQMGQEVILRCVPISNHLYFYWYRQILGQKVEFLVSFYNNEISEKSEIFDDQFSVERPDGSNFTLKIRSTKLEDSAMYFCASKGYTDTQYFGPGTRLTVL.

The J gene is TRBJ2-1, the V gene TRBV6-5, with TRBD2 as a possible D gene (5 bases). The CDR3 totals 15 residues. Germline assignment: CDR1 MNHEY and CDR2 SVGAGI. With 8 bases removed from V and 0 bases from J, the gap between germline ends came to 14 bases. The CDR3 loop is CASGGRASSYNEQFF. The CDR3 DNA is TGTGCCAGCGGAGGTAGGGCTAGCTCCTACAATGAGCAGTTCTTC.

This clonotype was seen a few times. V gene TRBV7-9 combines with J gene TRBJ1-6; possible D gene TRBD1, 5 bases. This CDR3 has 15 residues. Trimming stripped 11 bases from V and 0 bases from J, with 14 bases between. Germline assignment: CDR1 SEHNR and CDR2 FQNEAQ (reference sequence). The CDR3 sequence: CALGGRSSYNSPLHF. The CDR3 bases are TGTGCCCTGGGGGGGAGGAGCTCCTATAATTCACCCCTCCACTTT.

This clonotype was observed a few times. The chain recombines TRBV3-1 with TRBJ1-2; 8 bases line up with TRBD1. The length of the CDR3 is 15 residues. Germline CDR1 is LGHDT and CDR2 is YNNKEL (reference sequence). After removal of 0 bases from V and 0 bases from J, the junction contained 0 bases not matched to a gene. The CDR3 sequence: CASSQDRGPNYGYTF. The CDR3 nucleotides read TGTGCCAGCAGCCAAGACAGGGGGCCTAACTATGGCTACACCTTC.

There are a few counts of this clonotype. The V and J genes are TRBV18 and TRBJ2-7; D may match TRBD1 or TRBD2 (5 bases each). Germline V CDR1 and CDR2: KGHSH, LQKENI. The ends were cut back, 8 bases at V and 1 base at J, with 12 bases in the middle. This CDR3 is built from 13 residues. CDR3 in amino acids: CASGGDRSYEQYF. In DNA, the CDR3 is TGTGCCAGCGGGGGTGACAGATCCTACGAGCAGTACTTC.

This clonotype appeared a few times. The chain carries TRBV20-1 and TRBJ2-4; no definite D call. This CDR3 has 13 residues. Germline loops: CDR1 DFQATT, CDR2 SNEGSKA (reference sequence). Trimming left V 7 bases short and J 0 bases short, with 10 bases between. CDR3 sequence (DNA): TGCAGTGTGGCGGAACTAGCCAAAAACATTCAGTACTTC. Its protein is CSVAELAKNIQYF.

The table lists this clonotype with a few counts. The chain uses TRBV15 and TRBJ2-1; 13 positions agree with TRBD2. Germline CDR1 is LNHNV and CDR2 is YYDKDF (reference sequence). Trimming removed 5 bases from V and 8 bases from J; junction bases left unmatched: 12. The CDR3 sequence is 17 residues long. For the CDR3, the DNA is TGTGCCACCAGCTCCCGACTAGCGGGGGGTGGACTTCATGAGCAGTTCTTC. This encodes CATSSRLAGGGLHEQFF. The variable domain in full, completed from reference TRBV15 and TRBJ2-1, reads DAMVIQNPRYQVTQFGKPVTLSCSQTLNHNVMYWYQQKSSQAPKLLFHYYDKDFNNEADTPDNFQSRRPNTSFCFLDIRSPGLGDTAMYLCATSSRLAGGGLHEQFFGPGTRLTVL.

This clonotype was seen at least ten times. The genes are TRBV29-1 and TRBJ2-5, with D possibly TRBD1 on 5 matching bases. Germline values: CDR1 SQVTM, CDR2 ANQGSEA. This CDR3 contains 11 residues. The V end was cut by 7 bases, the J end by 4 bases, with 10 bases between. The CDR3 region has the DNA TGCAGCGCTTCTAGGGGAGAGACCCAGTACTTC. This gives the protein CSASRGETQYF.

The table lists this clonotype with a few counts. The chain has TRBV4-1 and TRBJ2-7; the match to TRBD2 covers 7 bases. J lost 6 bases, V lost 0 bases, and 11 bases had no gene match. Germline CDR1 is MGHRA and CDR2 is YSYEKL. The CDR3 is 16 amino acids. Written as DNA, the CDR3 is TGCGCCAGCAGCCAAGAATTTGGCGGGGGACGGGGCGAGCAGTACTTC. Its translation is CASSQEFGGGRGEQYF.

This clonotype was detected only a few times. The chain is built from TRBV7-3 and TRBJ2-7; 8 nucleotides line up with TRBD2. Germline values: CDR1 SGHTA, CDR2 FQGTGA. The trim removed 5 bases at V and 2 bases at J, leaving 8 bases unmatched. The CDR3 extends over 15 amino acids. CDR3 nucleotides: TGTGCCAGCAGCCCCACGGGGGGGGCAACCTACGAGCAGTACTTC. It specifies CASSPTGGATYEQYF.

This clonotype was detected many times. The chain carries TRBV7-3 and TRBJ2-1; the match to TRBD2 covers 9 bases. This CDR3 is built from 15 residues. CDR1 is SGHTA, CDR2 FQGTGA, per germline. The V gene end was trimmed by 5 bases and the J gene end by 7 bases; junction bases not matched to a gene: 9. Here the CDR3 reads CASSRGLAAGNEQFF. The DNA for the CDR3 is TGTGCCAGCAGCCGGGGACTAGCCGCGGGAAATGAGCAGTTCTTC.

This clonotype was counted a few times. The J gene is TRBJ2-3, the V gene TRBV6-5; 10 bases match TRBD1. V gave up 5 bases and J gave up 4 bases; unmatched junction bases: 9. There are 16 residues in the CDR3. CDR1 MNHEY and CDR2 SVGAGI come from the germline V gene. The DNA of the CDR3 is TGTGCCAGCAGTAAACAGCCGGGACAGGGGTCAGATACGCAGTATTTT. Residues: CASSKQPGQGSDTQYF.

This clonotype was picked up a small number of times. J is TRBJ2-5 and V is TRBV7-2; 9 nucleotides align to TRBD2. J was trimmed by 1 base and V by 0 bases; bases with no gene match: 6. Germline CDR1 is SGHTA and CDR2 is FQGNSA. This CDR3 has 17 amino acids. This CDR3 reads CASSLARGGGAQETQYF. DNA of the CDR3: TGTGCCAGCAGCTTAGCTCGTGGCGGGGGGGCCCAAGAGACCCAGTACTTC.

The J gene is TRBJ2-5, the V gene TRBV7-2, with D possibly being TRBD2 (6 bases). This CDR3 contains 15 residues. V was trimmed by 5 bases and J by 5 bases, leaving 18 bases between them. Germline V gene data show CDR1 as SGHTA and CDR2 as FQGNSA. As DNA, the CDR3 is TGTGCCAGCAGCCCGACCCAGGCGGGGTGGGAGACCCAGTACTTC. Its protein is CASSPTQAGWETQYF.

The V and J genes are TRBV9 and TRBJ1-2; D not resolved. The CDR3 runs 14 residues. Looked up from germline, CDR1 is SGDLS and CDR2 is YYNGEE. Trimming shortened V by 0 bases and J by 2 bases, and 8 bases separated the two germline ends. As DNA, the CDR3 is TGTGCCAGCAGCGTAGGGCAGGCAAACTATGGCTACACCTTC. This encodes CASSVGQANYGYTF.

V and J are TRBV7-2 and TRBJ1-3; D remains ambiguous. The CDR3 contains 16 residues. The V gene's germline CDR1 is SGHTA and CDR2 FQGNSA. V shed 1 base and J shed 2 bases, with 12 bases lying between them. The CDR3 coding sequence is TGTGCCAGCAGCTTAGTGGGGAGGGCCACTGGAAACACCATATATTTT. Its translation is CASSLVGRATGNTIYF.

This clonotype appeared a few times. V and J are TRBV9 and TRBJ2-1; D assignment may be TRBD1 or TRBD2 (7 bases each). Trimming cost V 4 bases and J 6 bases, with 17 bases left between them. Germline assignment: CDR1 SGDLS and CDR2 YYNGEE. This CDR3 is 15 amino acids long. CDR3: CASSPQGGGPNEQFF. As DNA, the CDR3 is TGTGCCAGCAGCCCCCAGGGGGGGGGGCCCAATGAGCAGTTCTTC.

This clonotype was seen more than once but under ten times. CDR3 DNA: TGTGCCAGCAGCCTGAATAGCGGGGGAGCGAATGAGCAGTTCTTC. Protein sequence: CASSLNSGGANEQFF. This sequence joins TRBV7-2 and TRBJ2-1; 9 nucleotides align to TRBD2. Losses at the gene ends were 5 bases for V and 7 bases for J; bases not matched to a gene: 9. Germline V gene sequence: CDR1 SGHTA, CDR2 FQGNSA. The CDR3 has 15 residues. Using reference TRBV7-2 and TRBJ2-1 for the parts outside the CDR3, the full variable domain is GAGVSQSPSNKVTEKGKDVELRCDPISGHTALYWYRQSLGQGLEFLIYFQGNSAPDKSGLPSDRFSAERTGGSVSTLTIQRTQQEDSAVYLCASSLNSGGANEQFFGPGTRLTVL.

The chain has TRBV4-3 and TRBJ1-2; tentatively, D is TRBD1 (6 bases). Trimming stripped 1 base from V and 6 bases from J, with 18 bases between. Germline V CDR1 and CDR2: LGHNA, YSLEER. This CDR3 comprises 16 residues. The CDR3 loop reads CASSQAPPARGDGYTF. The DNA for the CDR3 is TGCGCCAGCAGCCAAGCCCCCCCAGCCAGGGGCGATGGCTACACCTTC.

The chain links TRBV4-1 to TRBJ2-1, with TRBD2 identical over 16 bases. The ends lost 4 bases at V and 5 bases at J; junction bases unmatched: 5. This CDR3 has 17 amino acids. The germline V gene has CDR1 MGHRA and CDR2 YSYEKL. The CDR3, as DNA: TGCGCCAGCAGCCGGGGACTAGCGGGGGGGACCGACAATGAGCAGTTCTTC. This encodes CASSRGLAGGTDNEQFF.

This clonotype was counted a few times. The rearrangement links TRBV18 to TRBJ1-2; 7 bases are a match to TRBD1. The V gene's germline CDR1 is KGHSH and CDR2 LQKENI. The CDR3 covers 15 residues. Germline trimming cut 5 bases from V and 9 bases from J; bases unmatched to any gene: 15. Here the CDR3 reads CASSKKTGINISYTF. CDR3 coding DNA: TGTGCCAGCTCAAAAAAGACAGGGATTAACATTAGCTACACCTTC.

J is TRBJ2-1 and V is TRBV27; the D gene could be TRBD1 or TRBD2 (5 bases each). The CDR3 runs 15 residues. Looked up from germline, CDR1 is MNHEY and CDR2 is SMNVEV (reference sequence). V dropped 5 bases and J dropped 9 bases, with 20 bases sitting between them. The CDR3 bases are TGTGCCAGCAGTCCCGTAATTACGGGGCGAGGTGAGCAGTTCTTC. It encodes CASSPVITGRGEQFF.

This clonotype was recorded a few times. The V and J genes are TRBV20-1 and TRBJ1-2; the D gene is possibly TRBD1 (6 bases). CDR3 length: 13 residues. The V end lost 6 bases, the J end lost 4 bases, and 15 bases lay between the germline ends. The germline V gene encodes CDR1 DFQATT and CDR2 SNEGSKA (reference sequence). CDR3 in amino acids: CSAPARGGYGYTF. The CDR3 coding sequence is TGCAGTGCCCCGGCGCGAGGGGGCTATGGCTACACCTTC.

The chain has TRBV20-1 and TRBJ2-3; possible D gene TRBD1, 6 bases. In germline, CDR1 is DFQATT, CDR2 SNEGSKA (reference sequence). Trimming took 3 bases from V and 3 from J, leaving 19 bases between them. This CDR3 spans 16 amino acids. The CDR3 sequence is CSASSPAGVVTDTQYF. The CDR3 DNA reads as TGCAGTGCTAGTTCTCCAGCAGGGGTGGTAACAGATACGCAGTATTTT.

The chain links TRBV7-9 to TRBJ1-1; TRBD1 matches at 10 bases. This CDR3 has 15 amino acids. With 6 bases clipped from V and 5 bases from J, the junction kept 9 bases outside the gene matches. CDR1 and CDR2 (germline): SEHNR, FQNEAQ (reference sequence). The CDR3 sequence: CASRGDRGRRTEAFF. CDR3 in DNA: TGTGCCAGCAGGGGAGACAGGGGGCGCAGAACTGAAGCTTTCTTT.